The 20 T cell receptor beta chains reported below all come from one sample, sequenced in a study of radiation and T cells in renal cell carcinoma. As to treatment: treatment-naive control, cytoreductive nephrectomy. Clones were read by immunoSEQ multiplex PCR, and TCRdb kept only the in-frame ones, dropping some. The table records some 16,000 clones, 55% to 60% of them present only once. Material: tumor tissue, obtained from a patient whose treatment was nephrectomy without radiotherapy. These receptors were obtained from a man in his forties or fifties with renal cell carcinoma.

This clone was counted between two and nine times. This sequence joins TRBV30 and TRBJ2-1, with TRBD2 as a possible D gene (5 bases). This CDR3 spans 11 amino acids. V was cut by 2 bases and J by 7 bases, with 6 bases left in between. Germline V CDR1 and CDR2: GTSNPN, SVGIG (reference sequence). CDR3 nucleotides: TGTGCCTGGAGTACGGGGAATGAGCAGTTCTTC. Translated: CAWSTGNEQFF. The variable domain in full, completed from reference TRBV30 and TRBJ2-1, reads SQTIHQWPATLVQPVGSPLSLECTVEGTSNPNLYWYRQAAGRGLQLLFYSVGIGQISSEVPQNLSASRPQDRQFILSSKKLLLSDSGFYLCAWSTGNEQFFGPGTRLTVL.

By share of the sample, this clone is medium-sized (0.01 to 0.1%). The chain links TRBV6-5 to TRBJ1-1; D perhaps matches TRBD1 (6 bases). The CDR3 extends over 13 amino acids. Germline V gene data show CDR1 as MNHEY and CDR2 as SVGAGI. Deletions cut 5 bases from V and 2 bases from J, with 9 bases between. The CDR3 spells CASSKQGNTEAFF. For the CDR3, the DNA is TGTGCCAGCAGTAAACAGGGAAACACTGAAGCTTTCTTT.

The V gene is TRBV9, the J gene TRBJ2-3, with D perhaps TRBD2 (5 bases). CDR1 is SGDLS, CDR2 YYNGEE, per germline. This CDR3 contains 13 residues. V dropped 1 base and J dropped 6 bases, with 9 bases sitting between them. The DNA of the CDR3 is TGTGCCAGCAGCGTATGGGGAGCCGATACGCAGTATTTT. It specifies CASSVWGADTQYF. Full variable domain (outside the CDR3, taken from reference TRBV9 and TRBJ2-3): DSGVTQTPKHLITATGQRVTLRCSPRSGDLSVYWYQQSLDQGLQFLIQYYNGEERAKGNILERFSAQQFPDLHSELNLSSLELGDSALYFCASSVWGADTQYFGPGTRLTVL.

The V and J genes are TRBV7-2 and TRBJ1-3, with a possible D match to TRBD1 (5 bases). The CDR3 covers 14 residues. CDR1 SGHTA and CDR2 FQGNSA come from the germline V gene. V lost 5 bases, J lost 4 bases, and 12 bases lay in between. CDR3: CASSTGGIGNTIYF. The CDR3 coding sequence is TGTGCCAGCAGCACCGGGGGGATCGGAAACACCATATATTTT.

This clone was seen a single time. The chain couples TRBV5-4 to TRBJ2-7, with 9 nucleotides matching TRBD2. V lost 4 bases, J lost 5 bases, and 10 bases stayed unmatched. The CDR3 is 15 amino acids. Germline assignment: CDR1 SGHNT and CDR2 YYREEE (reference sequence). The CDR3 spells CASSPLRGGINEQYF. DNA for the CDR3: TGTGCCAGCAGCCCTCTGCGGGGGGGCATAAACGAGCAGTACTTC. The whole variable domain, filled in from reference TRBV5-4 and TRBJ2-7, reads ETGVTQSPTHLIKTRGQQVTLRCSSQSGHNTVSWYQQALGQGPQFIFQYYREEENGRGNFPPRFSGLQFPNYSSELNVNALELDDSALYLCASSPLRGGINEQYFGPGTRLTVT.

The chain recombines TRBV18 with TRBJ2-1; D gene ambiguous. Looked up from germline, CDR1 is KGHSH and CDR2 is LQKENI. V gave up 3 bases and J gave up 5 bases, with 20 bases separating them. The CDR3 has 17 residues. The CDR3 is CASSPQPPNQRNNEQFF. CDR3 DNA: TGTGCCAGCTCACCTCAACCCCCTAACCAGAGGAACAATGAGCAGTTCTTC.

This chain links TRBV2 with TRBJ2-5, with 9 positions matching TRBD1. Germline CDR1 and CDR2: SNHLY and FYNNEI. V shed 8 bases and J 4 bases; nucleotides not matched to a gene: 5. This CDR3 is 13 amino acids long. The CDR3 loop reads CASCTGGGETQYF. The CDR3 nucleotides read TGTGCCAGCTGCACAGGGGGCGGAGAGACCCAGTACTTC.

The CDR3 nucleotides read TGTGCCTACCTCTTGACGGTCGGGGGGGCCAACGTCCTGACTTTC. Its protein is CAYLLTVGGANVLTF. J is TRBJ2-6 and V is TRBV30; D gene unclear. V was pared by 7 bases and J by 4 bases, with 17 bases between. The CDR3 runs to 15 residues. Germline V gene data show CDR1 as GTSNPN and CDR2 as SVGIG (reference sequence).

The sample holds a few counts of this clone. This chain connects TRBV7-8 to TRBJ1-4; D is uncertain. Germline loops: CDR1 SGHVS, CDR2 FQNEAQ. CDR3 size: 17 residues. With 4 bases removed from V and 7 bases from J, the gap between germline ends came to 22 bases. The CDR3 here is CASSSYSLGVNFEKLFF. The CDR3 DNA reads as TGTGCCAGCAGCTCCTACAGTTTAGGTGTCAATTTTGAAAAACTGTTTTTT.

This clone was seen a few times. The chain carries TRBV4-1 and TRBJ2-7; no definite D call. Germline V gene data show CDR1 as MGHRA and CDR2 as YSYEKL. The CDR3 has 15 residues. The V and J ends lost 0 bases and 3 bases respectively, with 12 bases between them. CDR3 region: CASSQDRYSHYEQYF. In DNA, the CDR3 is TGCGCCAGCAGCCAAGATCGTTACAGCCACTACGAGCAGTACTTC.

The rearrangement links TRBV6-5 to TRBJ2-7; unclear D gene. The ends were cut back, 6 bases at V and 2 bases at J, with 8 bases in the middle. The CDR3 spans 12 residues. Looked up from germline, CDR1 is MNHEY and CDR2 is SVGAGI. The CDR3 nucleotides read TGTGCCAGCAGGGGGTCAACCTACGAGCAGTACTTC. It is translated as CASRGSTYEQYF.

This clone came up many times. This chain connects TRBV2 to TRBJ2-7; D might be TRBD1 (5 bases). Germline-derived CDR1 and CDR2 are SNHLY and FYNNEI. Trimming pared 2 bases from V and 4 bases from J, leaving 12 bases between. There are 14 residues in the CDR3. CDR3 loop: CASSENAREYEQYF. In DNA, the CDR3 is TGTGCCAGCAGTGAAAACGCCAGGGAATACGAGCAGTACTTC. Full variable domain (rest looked up from reference TRBV2 and TRBJ2-7): EPEVTQTPSHQVTQMGQEVILRCVPISNHLYFYWYRQILGQKVEFLVSFYNNEISEKSEIFDDQFSVERPDGSNFTLKIRSTKLEDSAMYFCASSENAREYEQYFGPGTRLTVT.

The rearrangement uses TRBV30 and TRBJ2-7, with D maybe TRBD1 (6 bases). The germline V gene has CDR1 GTSNPN and CDR2 SVGIG (reference sequence). V gave up 2 bases and J gave up 2 bases, with 13 bases separating them. The CDR3 length is 14 residues. In DNA form, the CDR3 reads TGTGCCTGGAGTAGGGCGTCAGGGGCCTACGAGCAGTACTTC. This translates into CAWSRASGAYEQYF.

This clone was counted between two and nine times. This chain connects TRBV27 to TRBJ2-7, with 7 bases lining up with TRBD1. The CDR3 covers 17 residues. Germline V gene sequence: CDR1 MNHEY, CDR2 SMNVEV (reference sequence). V lost 3 bases and J lost 6; bases outside the gene matches: 17. Here the CDR3 DNA reads TGTGCCAGCAGTTTTTATCTTAGGGGGCCCGCCCCTCTCGAGCAGTACTTC. Protein product: CASSFYLRGPAPLEQYF.

This clone came up many times. This rearrangement joins TRBV4-3 to TRBJ2-5, with 7 nucleotides matching TRBD1. From germline, CDR1 is LGHNA and CDR2 YSLEER. V shed 1 base, J shed 3 bases, and the junction held 5 bases outside the gene matches. The CDR3 spans 15 residues. CDR3 sequence: CASSQGDREEETQYF. The CDR3 bases are TGCGCCAGCAGCCAAGGGGACAGAGAGGAAGAGACCCAGTACTTC.

This chain links TRBV9 with TRBJ1-5; tentatively, D is TRBD1 (5 bases). Per the germline V gene, CDR1 is SGDLS and CDR2 is YYNGEE. Trimming stripped 3 bases from V and 1 base from J, with 14 bases between. This CDR3 comprises 16 residues. The CDR3 protein is CASSAGDLLSNQPQHF. The CDR3 nucleotides are TGTGCCAGCAGCGCCGGGGACCTGTTGAGCAATCAGCCCCAGCATTTT.

This clone appeared a few times. The chain recombines TRBV7-9 with TRBJ1-3; 8 bases fit TRBD1. With V trimmed by 5 bases and J by 0 bases, 6 bases remained unmatched. CDR3 length: 16 residues. Germline CDR1 and CDR2: SEHNR and FQNEAQ (reference sequence). As DNA, the CDR3 is TGTGCCAGCAGCCAGGACAGGGACTTCTCTGGAAACACCATATATTTT. Its translation: CASSQDRDFSGNTIYF.

This clone was detected only a few times. Sequence at one end of the junction differs from germline and may be a read error. V usage is TRBV19 and J usage is TRBJ2-7; 9 bases are a match to TRBD1. Per germline, CDR1 LNHDA and CDR2 SQIVND (reference sequence). The CDR3 loop spans 11 amino acids. CDR3 in amino acids: CASSGWDRVRF. Here the CDR3 DNA reads TGTGCCAGTAGTGGATGGGACAGGGTTCGCTTC.

The chain carries TRBV10-3 and TRBJ2-7, with 13 nucleotides matching TRBD2. Per the germline V gene, CDR1 is ENHRY and CDR2 is SYGVKD. Germline trimming cut 10 bases from V and 4 bases from J; bases unmatched to any gene: 19. The CDR3 has 18 residues. CDR3 residues: CATSGQGGTSGVQYEQYF. The CDR3 region has the DNA TGTGCCACCTCCGGCCAGGGGGGGACTAGCGGGGTACAGTACGAGCAGTACTTC.

This clone was detected a few times. The V call is TRBV5-6, the J call TRBJ1-1; D not certain. CDR1 is SGHDT, CDR2 YYEEEE, per germline. Between the trimmed V and J ends, which lost 4 bases and 1 base, there was a span of 5 bases. The CDR3 covers 12 residues. Here the CDR3 reads CASSKRNTEAFF. CDR3 sequence (DNA): TGTGCCAGCAGCAAAAGGAACACTGAAGCTTTCTTT.